This is a list of T cell receptor beta chains from one sample in a study of CD8+CD57+ T cells in acquired aplastic anemia. TCRdb reprocessed the reads with MiXCR, giving one entry per CDR3 protein. The table shows approximately 120,000 distinct CDR3 sequences, with over 30% occurring only once. Input material: sorted CD4+, CD8+, or CD8+CD57+ T cells (not recorded which) from PBMCs. The receptors were gathered from a human donor with aplastic anemia. CDR3s include the opening cysteine and the closing phenylalanine or tryptophan. The D gene is left open where the match is weak. Clone sizes are given selectively: once, few, many, or a class where the clone is expanded.

TRBJ2-3 many TRBV19 . TGTGCCACTAAACAGGGCCGAGATCGCACAGATACGCAGTATTTT CATKQGRDRTDTQYF
TRBJ1-2 many TRBV5-8 . TGTGCCAGCAGCTTGCGGGAAAACTATGGCTACACCTTC CASSLRENYGYTF
TRBJ1-6 many TRBV6-5 . TGTGCCAGCAGTAACAGTAGGAATTCACCCCTCCACTTT CASSNSRNSPLHF
TRBJ1-2 . TRBV25-1 . TGTGCCAGCAGTTACGCTCGGTCGGGTAGGGACGACTATGGCTACACCTTC CASSYARSGRDDYGYTF
TRBJ1-1 many TRBV20-1 . TGCAGTGCTCCGGGACACCTGAACACTGAAGCTTTCTTT CSAPGHLNTEAFF
TRBJ1-2 once TRBV10-3 . TGTGCCATCAGTCCCCGTGAGACTAACTATGGCTACACCTTC CAISPRETNYGYTF
TRBJ2-7 once TRBV24-1 . TGTGCCACCGCCGTGGAACTAAAATCCCACGAGCAGTACTTC CATAVELKSHEQYF
TRBJ1-2 . TRBV10-3 TRBD1 TGTGCCATCAGTGACGACAGACAGGGTAACTATGGCTACACCTTC CAISDDRQGNYGYTF
TRBJ2-1 once TRBV2 . TGTGCCAGCGGTGGGTGGACAAACAATGAGCAGTTCTTC CASGGWTNNEQFF
TRBJ2-5 many TRBV7-6 . TGTGCCAGCAGCCGAGGTGTAGAGACCCAGTACTTC CASSRGVETQYF
TRBJ1-2 many TRBV7-2 TRBD1 TGTGCCAGCAGCTTAGGGCGGGACAGGGGAGGATTCGGGCCGGCTGGCTACACCTTC CASSLGRDRGGFGPAGYTF
TRBJ2-7 many TRBV27 . TGTGCCAGCACCTTAACGGGGCTGTCGGACGAGCAGTACTTC CASTLTGLSDEQYF
TRBJ1-5 . TRBV2 . TGTGCCAGCAGTGGGGGGGCAAGCCAGCCCCAGCATTTT CASSGGASQPQHF
TRBJ1-2 . TRBV20-1 . TGCAGTGCTAGAGATCGGTTCTTGCTGGGGTATGGCTACACCTTC CSARDRFLLGYGYTF
TRBJ1-2 . TRBV19 . TGTGCCAGCTCCCCTCCCGAGTTCTCCTATGGCTACACCTTC CASSPPEFSYGYTF
TRBJ1-2 . TRBV25-1 TRBD1 TGTGCCAGCAGTGAACCGGACAGGGCGGAAGGCTACACCTTC CASSEPDRAEGYTF
TRBJ2-7 . TRBV7-9 . TGTGCCAGCAGCCCGGACATCTCCTACGAGCAGTACTTC CASSPDISYEQYF
TRBJ2-7 . TRBV5-1 . TGCGCCAGCAGCTTGGCCGCCTCCGGGGCAGCCTACGAGCAGTACTTC CASSLAASGAAYEQYF
TRBJ2-7 . TRBV7-2 TRBD2 TGTGCCAGCAGCACGGGACTAGCGGGGGGCGAGCAGTACTTC CASSTGLAGGEQYF
TRBJ1-1 . TRBV6-1 . TGTACCAGCAGTGTGGGGCTCGGGGGTGAAGCTTTCTTT CTSSVGLGGEAFF
TRBJ2-1 . TRBV5-6 . TGTGCCAGCAGCCTCAGCGCATCCTACAATGAGCAGTTCTTC CASSLSASYNEQFF
TRBJ1-2 many TRBV14 . TGTGCCAGCAGCCAAGGGGGAAACTATGGCTACACCTTC CASSQGGNYGYTF
TRBJ2-5 . TRBV6-2/TRBV6-3 . TGTGCCAGCAGCGAGGCAGGGGCGGTGAAAGGGACCCAGTACTTC CASSEAGAVKGTQYF
TRBJ2-2 . TRBV11-3 . TGTGCCAGCCAGGTCTTCAACACCGGGGAGCTGTTTTTT CASQVFNTGELFF
TRBJ2-7 many TRBV20-1 . TGCAGTGCTAGGGACGGACAGATCTACGAGCAGTACTTC CSARDGQIYEQYF
TRBJ2-1 many TRBV9 . TGTGCCAGCAGCGTAGTTGCGGGGCCCAATGAGCAGTTCTTC CASSVVAGPNEQFF
TRBJ2-1 . TRBV9 . TGTGCCATCAGTGACCGGGCGGGTTTCAGGAATGAGCAGTTCTTC CAISDRAGFRNEQFF
TRBJ1-2 . TRBV7-3 . TGTGCCAGCAGCTTAATGGATGGCTACACCTTC CASSLMDGYTF
TRBJ1-5 many TRBV7-9 . TGTGCCAGCAGCCCGAGGGACGTAAATCAGCCCCAGCATTTT CASSPRDVNQPQHF
TRBJ2-1 many TRBV12-3/TRBV12-4 . TGTGCCAGCAGTTTAGGGATCTCATCCTACAATGAGCAGTTCTTC CASSLGISSYNEQFF
TRBJ2-2 many TRBV12-3/TRBV12-4 TRBD1 TGTGCCAGCAGTCCACAGGGGGCGAACACCGGGGAGCTGTTTTTT CASSPQGANTGELFF
TRBJ2-7 . TRBV4-1 . TGCGCCAGCAGCCAAGCTAGAGACAGCTACGAGCAGTACTTC CASSQARDSYEQYF
TRBJ1-3 . TRBV5-1 . TGCGCCAGCAGCTACCAGGACAGTGCTAACACCATATATTTT CASSYQDSANTIYF
TRBJ2-5 many TRBV12-3/TRBV12-4 TRBD2 TGTGCCAGCAGTTTAGCGCACGGGGCTAGCGGTAAAGAGACCCAGTACTTC CASSLAHGASGKETQYF
TRBJ2-7 . TRBV20-1 . TGCAGTGCTAGAATCCCATCACGAGGGGGGAGCGAGCAGTACTTC CSARIPSRGGSEQYF
TRBJ1-1 many TRBV6-1 . TGTGCCAGCACGGGGGGAAGCACTGAAGCTTTCTTT CASTGGSTEAFF
TRBJ1-1 many TRBV10-1 . TGCGCCAGCAGGCTGACGGTGAACACTGAAGCTTTCTTT CASRLTVNTEAFF
TRBJ1-6 . TRBV12-3/TRBV12-4 . TGTGCCAGCAGAAACGTAGCTCCACCCCTCCACTTT CASRNVAPPLHF
TRBJ2-4 . TRBV3-1 . TGTGCCAGCAGCCAAAGGGGGAAGGAAAACATTCAGTACTTC CASSQRGKENIQYF
TRBJ2-5 many TRBV19 . TGTGCCAGTAGTATGTCAGAGACCCAGTACTTC CASSMSETQYF
TRBJ1-5 . TRBV12-3/TRBV12-4 . TGTGCCAGCACCTTAGGATTCAGTCAGCCCCAGCATTTT CASTLGFSQPQHF
TRBJ2-5 many TRBV29-1 TRBD1 TGCAGCGTTTATGGGGACAGGGGATCGAGAGAGACCCAGTACTTC CSVYGDRGSRETQYF
TRBJ2-1 many TRBV10-1 . TGCGCCAGCAGTGCCCAGGGGACCTTCCATGAGCAGTTCTTC CASSAQGTFHEQFF
TRBJ2-3 many TRBV5-1 . TGCGCCAGCAGCTTGTCCCAGGTACGCACAGATACGCAGTATTTT CASSLSQVRTDTQYF
TRBJ1-2 many TRBV5-4 . TGTGCCAGCAGCTCAAGGGTCGACTATGGCTACACCTTC CASSSRVDYGYTF
TRBJ1-1 many TRBV14 . TGTGCCAGCATGATGAAACCGAACACTGAAGCTTTCTTT CASMMKPNTEAFF
TRBJ2-7 . TRBV5-6 TRBD2 TGTGCCAGCAGCTTGGGAGAAATCAGACCAGCGGGGGGGCAGCAGTACTTC CASSLGEIRPAGGQQYF
TRBJ2-2 . TRBV20-1 TRBD2 TGCAGTGCTATCAAGCGGGAGGGCCTTGGGGAGCTGTTTTTT CSAIKREGLGELFF
TRBJ2-7 many TRBV5-1 . TGCGCCAGCAGCCCCAATGGAGGGGGGTACGAGCAGTACTTC CASSPNGGGYEQYF
TRBJ1-6 . TRBV25-1 TRBD1 TGTGCCAGCAGGGGGACAGGAGATTCACCCCTCCACTTT CASRGTGDSPLHF
TRBJ2-1 . TRBV20-1 TRBD2 TGCAGTGCTGCCGGCGTGGTAGCGGGGGTCAATGAGCAGTTCTTC CSAAGVVAGVNEQFF
TRBJ1-3 . TRBV7-2 TRBD1 TGCGCCAGCAGCCAATGGGACAGGGGGCGGTCTGGAGACACCATATATTTT CASSQWDRGRSGDTIYF
TRBJ1-1 many TRBV6-1 TRBD1 TGTGCCAGCAGTAGGGACAGTCTAAACACTGAAGCTTTCTTT CASSRDSLNTEAFF
TRBJ2-7 many TRBV10-3 . TGTGCCATCAGTGAGTCGAAGAGGGCCGAGCAGTACTTC CAISESKRAEQYF
TRBJ1-4 . TRBV2 . TGTGCCAGCAGTGATCAGGAGGGTGAAAAACTGTTTTTT CASSDQEGEKLFF
TRBJ1-1 many TRBV7-9 TRBD1 TGTGCCAGCAGCTTAGCAGGGGGCGAAAACACTGAAGCTTTCTTT CASSLAGGENTEAFF
TRBJ1-1 . TRBV18 . TGTGCCAGCTCACCGGACCTGGACACTGAAGCTTTCTTT CASSPDLDTEAFF
TRBJ2-7 few TRBV25-1 . TGTGCCAGCAGCCAACACCAAGGGACGTACGAGCAGTACTTC CASSQHQGTYEQYF
TRBJ2-6 many TRBV20-1 . TGCAGTGCCCCCTCTGGGGCCAACGTCCTGACTTTC CSAPSGANVLTF
TRBJ1-1 few TRBV27 . TGTGCCAGCACCCCCGCCCCCTCAGGGAACACTGAAGCTTTCTTT CASTPAPSGNTEAFF